This TCR beta chain was retrieved from a study of immune evolution from preneoplasia to lung adenocarcinoma. General study points: Normal lung had highest clonality; later lesions appeared denser, more diverse. Normal lung had the highest top T cell clone frequencies.

H&E slides confirmed each diagnosis, reviewed by two pathologists independently. Concerning this clone itself: Antigen specificity is unknown.

Sequencing used immunoSEQ multiplex PCR; TCRdb keeps in-frame clones, though not all of them. The table includes some 5,000 clones, around 82% detected once. The receptor was isolated from a person aged 65 to 79 with lung adenocarcinoma. Material for sequencing was FFPE minimally invasive lung adenocarcinoma tissue.

In DNA form, the CDR3 reads TGTGCCAGCAGTCCCGGGACGGCCTACGAGCAGTACTTC. Translation gives CASSPGTAYEQYF. This chain joins TRBV6-5 and TRBJ2-7; tentatively, D is TRBD1 or TRBD2 (5 bases each). The V end lost 5 bases, the J end lost 2 bases, and 10 bases lay between the germline ends. Germline values: CDR1 MNHEY, CDR2 SVGAGI. CDR3 length: 13 residues.